This T cell receptor beta chain emerged from a study of blood T cells in healthy people across ages. Study outcomes and limitations: A greater number of naive CD4+ cells and higher diversity distinguished long-lived donors from aged donors. Researchers judged that diversity estimates from one million T cells fell short of true values.

For the second PCR, which ran for about 6 to 11 cycles, a sample-barcoded 5' primer and a J-beta primer mix were used. TCRdb reprocessed the 5' RACE reads via MiXCR and lists one record per CDR3 protein. The sample yields under 1 million distinct CDR3 sequences, more than 40% seen once. Of note for this clonotype: No antigen is known for it. A junction boundary mismatches the germline segment, possibly from a read error.

CDR1 is SNHLY, CDR2 FYNNEI, per germline. The CDR3 totals 14 residues. The clonotype originates from a man aged 60-69 years in good health. The sequencing sample was made of blood. The chain is built from TRBV2 and TRBJ1-2; TRBD1 is a possible D gene (6 bases). CDR3 coding DNA: TGTGCCAGCAGTGAAGCGCTACAGGGCGATGGCTGCACCTTC. Translating it yields CASSEALQGDGCTF.